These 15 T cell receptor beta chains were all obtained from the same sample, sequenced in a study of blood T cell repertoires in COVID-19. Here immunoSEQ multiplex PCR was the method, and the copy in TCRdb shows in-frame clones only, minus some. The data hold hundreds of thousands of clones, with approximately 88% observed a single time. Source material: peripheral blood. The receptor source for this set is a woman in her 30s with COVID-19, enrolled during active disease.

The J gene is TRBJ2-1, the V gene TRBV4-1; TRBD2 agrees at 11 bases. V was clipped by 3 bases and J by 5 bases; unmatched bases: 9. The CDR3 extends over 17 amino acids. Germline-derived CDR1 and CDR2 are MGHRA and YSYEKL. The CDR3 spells CASSQALSSGRHNEQFF. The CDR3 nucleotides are TGCGCCAGCAGCCAGGCCCTCTCTAGCGGGAGGCACAATGAGCAGTTCTTC.

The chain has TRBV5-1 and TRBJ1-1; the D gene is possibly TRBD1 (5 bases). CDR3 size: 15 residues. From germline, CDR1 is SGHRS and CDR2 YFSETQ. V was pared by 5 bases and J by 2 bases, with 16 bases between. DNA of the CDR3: TGCGCCAGCAGTGACCTGCCGGGGGGAAACACTGAAGCTTTCTTT. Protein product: CASSDLPGGNTEAFF.

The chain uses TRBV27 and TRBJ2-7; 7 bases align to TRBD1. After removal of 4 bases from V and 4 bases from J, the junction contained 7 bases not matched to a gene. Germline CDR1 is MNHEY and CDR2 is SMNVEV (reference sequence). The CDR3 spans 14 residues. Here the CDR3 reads CASSWKGGEYEQYF. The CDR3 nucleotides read TGTGCCAGCAGTTGGAAAGGGGGCGAGTACGAGCAGTACTTC.

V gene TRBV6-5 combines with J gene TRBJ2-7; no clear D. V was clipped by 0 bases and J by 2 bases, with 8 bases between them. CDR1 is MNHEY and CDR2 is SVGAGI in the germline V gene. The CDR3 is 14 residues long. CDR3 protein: CASSYSTDTYEQYF. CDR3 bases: TGTGCCAGCAGTTACTCTACAGATACCTACGAGCAGTACTTC.

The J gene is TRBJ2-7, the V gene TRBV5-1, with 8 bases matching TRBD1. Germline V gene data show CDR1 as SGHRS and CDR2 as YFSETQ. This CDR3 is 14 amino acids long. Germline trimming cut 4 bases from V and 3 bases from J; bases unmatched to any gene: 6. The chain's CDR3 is CASSQGTGGYEQYF. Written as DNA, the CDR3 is TGCGCCAGCAGCCAGGGGACAGGAGGCTACGAGCAGTACTTC.

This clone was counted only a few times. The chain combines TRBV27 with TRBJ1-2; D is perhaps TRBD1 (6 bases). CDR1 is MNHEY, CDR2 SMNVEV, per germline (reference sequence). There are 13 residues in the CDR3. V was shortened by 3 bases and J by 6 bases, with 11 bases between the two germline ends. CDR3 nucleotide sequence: TGTGCCAGCAGTTTGGCAGGGGTAGATGGCTACACCTTC. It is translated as CASSLAGVDGYTF.

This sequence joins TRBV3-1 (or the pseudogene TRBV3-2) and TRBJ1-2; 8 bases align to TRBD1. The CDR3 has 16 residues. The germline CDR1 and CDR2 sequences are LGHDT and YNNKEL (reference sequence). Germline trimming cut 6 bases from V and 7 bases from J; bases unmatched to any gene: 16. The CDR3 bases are TGTGCCAGCAGTGCTATTAGGGCGGGCCAGGGGGCTGGCTACACCTTC. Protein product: CASSAIRAGQGAGYTF.

The CDR3 reads CATRETGFIEAFF. CDR3 in DNA: TGTGCCACCAGGGAAACAGGATTCATTGAAGCTTTCTTT. The chain combines TRBV24-1 with TRBJ1-1, with D possibly matching TRBD1 (5 bases). The V gene lost 7 bases and the J gene lost 7 bases, with 15 bases spanning the gap. The germline V gene has CDR1 KGHDR and CDR2 SFDVKD. This CDR3 has 13 residues.

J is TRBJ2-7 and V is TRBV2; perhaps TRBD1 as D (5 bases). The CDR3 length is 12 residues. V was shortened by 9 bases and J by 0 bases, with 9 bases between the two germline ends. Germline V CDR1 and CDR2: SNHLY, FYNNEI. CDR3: CASSTASYEQYF. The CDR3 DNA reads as TGTGCCAGTTCGACAGCCTCCTACGAGCAGTACTTC.

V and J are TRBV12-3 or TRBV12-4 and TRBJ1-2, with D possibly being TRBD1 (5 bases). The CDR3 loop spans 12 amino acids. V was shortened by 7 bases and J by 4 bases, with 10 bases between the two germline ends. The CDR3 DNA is TGTGCCAGCACTCTACAGGCCTATGGCTACACCTTC. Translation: CASTLQAYGYTF.

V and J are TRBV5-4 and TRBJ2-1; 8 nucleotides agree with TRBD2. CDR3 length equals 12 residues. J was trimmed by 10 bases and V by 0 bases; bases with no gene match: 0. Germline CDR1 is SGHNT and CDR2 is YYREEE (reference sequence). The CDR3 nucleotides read TGTGCCAGCAGCTTGGGGACTAGCGAGCAGTTCTTC. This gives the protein CASSLGTSEQFF.

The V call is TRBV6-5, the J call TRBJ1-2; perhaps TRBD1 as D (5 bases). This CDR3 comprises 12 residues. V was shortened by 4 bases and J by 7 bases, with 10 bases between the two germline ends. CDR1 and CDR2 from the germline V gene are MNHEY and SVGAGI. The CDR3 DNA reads TGTGCCAGCAGTTTCAGGACAAGTGGCTACACCTTC. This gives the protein CASSFRTSGYTF.

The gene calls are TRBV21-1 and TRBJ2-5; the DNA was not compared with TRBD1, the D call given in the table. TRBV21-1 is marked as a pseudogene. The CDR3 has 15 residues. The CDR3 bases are TGTGCCAGCAGCAAAAGAAACAGGGTACAAGAGACCCAGTACTTC. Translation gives CASSKRNRVQETQYF.

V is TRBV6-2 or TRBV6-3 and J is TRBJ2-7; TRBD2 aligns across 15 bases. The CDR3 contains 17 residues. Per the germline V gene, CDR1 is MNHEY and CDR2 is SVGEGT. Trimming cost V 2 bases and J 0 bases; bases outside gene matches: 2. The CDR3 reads CASSYGLAGGLSYEQYV. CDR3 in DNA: TGTGCCAGCAGTTACGGACTAGCGGGAGGGCTCTCCTACGAGCAGTACGTC.

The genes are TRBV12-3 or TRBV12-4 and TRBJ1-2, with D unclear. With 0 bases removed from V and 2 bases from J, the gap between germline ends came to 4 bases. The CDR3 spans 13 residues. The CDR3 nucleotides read TGTGCCAGCAGTTTAGCAGAGAACTATGGCTACACCTTC. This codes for CASSLAENYGYTF.